This record concerns one T cell receptor beta chain sequence. Its antigen remains undetermined. The sample holds no much larger clone one base away, and base qualities are not on file. Reading the label with the study, this specimen's treatment or condition is: roughly 19 received Ad26.COV2.S at low or high dose, single or two shots; roughly five received placebo; per-sample allocation not given. For vaccine and placebo recipients, the sequenced repertoires came from samples collected on day 63 after the first injection. Cohort 1b enrolled about two dozen adults aged 18-55 years at a single site in Boston, USA, between 29 July and 7 August 2020. Ad26.COV2.S was a replication-incompetent adenovirus type 26 vector that expressed a prefusion-stabilized SARS-CoV-2 spike protein derived from the original Wuhan strain. The data originate from a study of Ad26.COV2.S vaccination and SARS-CoV-2 variants (dated by TCRdb to about 2021). As for the study more broadly: Donors in the vaccine arm were drawn from COV1001, a phase I-IIa trial of Ad26.COV2.S in healthy adults that was multicentre, randomized, double-blind and placebo-controlled. Ad26.COV2.S was administered intramuscularly at a dose of 5x10^10 or 1x10^11 viral particles, either as one shot or as two shots given 56 days apart. The specificity and breadth of SARS-CoV-2-reactive T cell receptors after Ad26.COV2.S vaccination were assessed by TCRbeta repertoire sequencing. The TCR-sequenced set comprised approximately 30 samples: around 20 Ad26.COV2.S vaccine recipients, 5 placebo recipients and 8 SARS-CoV-2 convalescent individuals. Trial participants were randomized into five groups of five: low-dose or high-dose Ad26.COV2.S given once or twice, or placebo on both occasions. Investigators did not know the trial group allocation while performing experiments and assessing outcomes. Points the paper makes about the study in general: Compared with placebo recipients, Ad26.COV2.S recipients showed higher spike-specific TCR breadth (P = 0.0014). The study was not powered to compare responses between vaccine doses or regimens. The authors noted that the TCR breadth and depth analyses may have underestimated total T cell responses. After vaccination, spike-specific CD8+ and CD4+ T cell responses were reported to show substantial breadth. Vaccine and placebo recipients had comparable non-spike TCR breadth, which fits with the vaccine containing only spike.

TCRbeta CDR3 regions were sequenced with the immunoSEQ Assay. After extraction, genomic DNA underwent amplification by bias-controlled multiplex PCR, followed by high-throughput sequencing. Per the original workflow: To quantify the absolute abundance of each unique TCRbeta CDR3 region, sequences were collapsed and filtered. T cell fraction was estimated by normalization of TCRbeta template counts to usable DNA, with usable DNA being measured through amplification of reference genes present in all nucleated cells. Repertoire TCRs were annotated as SARS-CoV-2-specific when V gene, CDR3 amino acid sequence and J gene were exactly matched to a known reactive TCR set. The reference SARS-CoV-2 TCR set was obtained from MIRA and was filtered for enrichment in COVID-19-positive ImmuneCODE repertoires, whereby public or cross-reactive TCRs were removed. Using the MIRA antigens, annotated TCRs were further analysed by specific ORF or by position within an ORF. Breadth was defined as the number of annotated unique rearrangements divided by the total number of unique productive rearrangements, and depth was defined as the summed frequency of the annotated unique rearrangements. TCR breadth was compared between groups using two-sided Wilcoxon rank-sum tests. This is the immuneACCESS table as TCRdb keeps it, with only in-frame sequences that have V and J called. A part of the clones is gone; compared with another copy, unresolved V genes explain less than half, and the rest is unexplained. V and J calls plus clone size are reproduced from that table; the DNA served to infer D and trimming. This sample is represented by 380,000 or so clones; roughly 85% of them were singletons. Just under 7.5% of the sample is taken by the ten largest.

The CDR3 contains 11 residues, cysteine and phenylalanine counted. Only the CDR3 region is kept as DNA, spanning 33 bases read in frame from base 1. Relative to germline, V is 7 bases shorter and J is 3 bases shorter, with 7 bases between their ends. CDR1 and CDR2, per the germline V gene (reference sequence), are MNHNY and SVGAGI. The sample in question was peripheral blood, obtained in a trial of Ad26.COV2.S vaccine versus placebo. Rearrangement joined TRBV6-6 to TRBJ2-7, with the D gene not confidently named. The sequence was collected from a person aged 18-65 years who received the Ad26.COV2.S COVID-19 vaccine or a placebo. The CDR3 protein: CASKENYEQYF. The bases read TGTGCCAGCAAGGAGAACTACGAGCAGTACTTC.